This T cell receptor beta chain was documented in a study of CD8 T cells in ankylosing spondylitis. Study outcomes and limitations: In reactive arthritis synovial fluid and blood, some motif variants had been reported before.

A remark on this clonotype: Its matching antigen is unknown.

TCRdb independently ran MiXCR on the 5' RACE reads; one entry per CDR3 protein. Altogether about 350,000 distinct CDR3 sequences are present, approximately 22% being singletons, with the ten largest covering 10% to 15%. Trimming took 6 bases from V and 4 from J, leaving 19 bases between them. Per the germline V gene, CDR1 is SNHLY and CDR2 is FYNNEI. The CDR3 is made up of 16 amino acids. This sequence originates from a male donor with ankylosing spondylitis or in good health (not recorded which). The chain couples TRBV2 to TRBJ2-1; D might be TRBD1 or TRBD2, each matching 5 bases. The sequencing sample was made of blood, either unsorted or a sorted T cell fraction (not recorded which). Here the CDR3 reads CASSPGPTTQYNEQFF. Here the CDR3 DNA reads TGTGCCAGCAGCCCGGGACCGACAACCCAGTACAATGAGCAGTTCTTC.